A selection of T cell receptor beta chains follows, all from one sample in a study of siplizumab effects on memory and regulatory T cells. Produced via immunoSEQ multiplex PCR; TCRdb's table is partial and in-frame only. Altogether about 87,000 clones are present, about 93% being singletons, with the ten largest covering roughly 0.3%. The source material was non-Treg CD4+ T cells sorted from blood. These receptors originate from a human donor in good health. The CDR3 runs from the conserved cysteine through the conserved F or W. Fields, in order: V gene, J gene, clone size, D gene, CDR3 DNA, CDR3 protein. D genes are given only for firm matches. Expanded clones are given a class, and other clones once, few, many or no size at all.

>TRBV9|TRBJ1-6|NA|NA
TGTGCCAGCAGCGTAGGACAGAAAAATTCACCCCTCCACTTT
CASSVGQKNSPLHF
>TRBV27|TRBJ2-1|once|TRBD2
TGTGCCAGCAGCCGACTAGCGGGGGGCGGTGAGCAGTTCTTC
CASSRLAGGGEQFF
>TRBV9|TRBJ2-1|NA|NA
TGTGCCAGCAGCAGGACGGATAGCTCCTACAATGAGCAGTTCTTC
CASSRTDSSYNEQFF
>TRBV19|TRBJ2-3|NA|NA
TGTGCCACCGTTGGACAGAACACAGATACGCAGTATTTT
CATVGQNTDTQYF
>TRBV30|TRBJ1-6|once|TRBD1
TGTGCCTGTGACAGGGGGCGGGTGTCACCCCTCCACTTT
CACDRGRVSPLHF
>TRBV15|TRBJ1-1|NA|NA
TGTGCCACCAGCAGAGAGGGCCGCAGGACTACCGAAGCTTTCTTT
CATSREGRRTTEAFF
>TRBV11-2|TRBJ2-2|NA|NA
TGTGCCAGCAGCTTAGGTTTGGCGAACACCGGGGAGCTGTTTTTT
CASSLGLANTGELFF
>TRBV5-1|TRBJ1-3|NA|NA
TGCGCCAGCAGCTTAGCCAACTCTGGAAACACCATATATTTT
CASSLANSGNTIYF
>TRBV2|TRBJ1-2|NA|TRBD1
TGTGCCAGCAGGGCGGGACAGGGGAGGGCCGCCCCTACCGGCTACACCTTC
CASRAGQGRAAPTGYTF
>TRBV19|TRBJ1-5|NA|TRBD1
TGTGCCAGTAGTTCCTGGGACAGGGGAAGCCAGCCCCAGCATTTT
CASSSWDRGSQPQHF
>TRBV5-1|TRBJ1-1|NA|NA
TGCGCCAGCAGCACAGGGTCGGATTTTCGACGGGCTTTCTTT
CASSTGSDFRRAFF
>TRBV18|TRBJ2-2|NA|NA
TGTGCCAGCTCACCAACGGGCCAGGCGAACACCGGGGAGCTGTTTTTT
CASSPTGQANTGELFF
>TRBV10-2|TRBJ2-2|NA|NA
TGCGCCAGCAGCGCACTAAACACCGGGGAGCTGTTTTTT
CASSALNTGELFF
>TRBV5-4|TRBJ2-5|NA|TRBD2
TGTGCCAGCAGCTATGGGACTAGCGGGGGGCGAGACCAAGAGACCCAGTACTTC
CASSYGTSGGRDQETQYF
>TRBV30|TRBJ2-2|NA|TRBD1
TGTGCCTGGAGCCAGACAGGGGGCCACCGGGAGCTGTTTTTT
CAWSQTGGHRELFF
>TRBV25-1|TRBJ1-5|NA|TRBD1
TGTGCCAGCAGTGACCACAGGGGCGGCAGCAATCAGCCCCAGCATTTT
CASSDHRGGSNQPQHF
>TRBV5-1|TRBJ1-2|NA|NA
TGCGCCAGCAGCGCAGCTTTCGTTGGGGGCTATGGCTACACCTTC
CASSAAFVGGYGYTF
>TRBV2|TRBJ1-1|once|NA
TGTGCCAGCAGCCTCAAGGGGGGCCAGGCTGAAGCTTTCTTT
CASSLKGGQAEAFF
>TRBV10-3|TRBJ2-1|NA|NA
TGTGCCATCAGTGATCGCGGAGGGGCCTACAATGAGCAGTTCTTC
CAISDRGGAYNEQFF
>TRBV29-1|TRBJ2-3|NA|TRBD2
TGCAGCGTTGAGCGGGAGGGCCGGTTCCGGACAGATACGCAGTATTTT
CSVEREGRFRTDTQYF
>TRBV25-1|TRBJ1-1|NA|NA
TGTGCCAGCCACGGGCAGACTATCACTGAAGCTTTCTTT
CASHGQTITEAFF
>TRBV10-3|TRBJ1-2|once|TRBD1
TGTGCCTCCCACCAGACAGGGACAGAAGGCTACACCTTC
CASHQTGTEGYTF
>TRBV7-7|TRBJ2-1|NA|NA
TGTGCTAGCAGCACAGGACGAAGGGGGATCAATGAGCAGTTCTTC
CASSTGRRGINEQFF
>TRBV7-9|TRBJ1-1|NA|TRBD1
TGTGCCAGCAGCCCCTGGACAGGGGGGCACACTGAAGCTTTCTTT
CASSPWTGGHTEAFF
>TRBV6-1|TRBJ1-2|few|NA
TGTGCCAGCAGTGAAGTGGGGGACGGACTCGACTTC
CASSEVGDGLDF
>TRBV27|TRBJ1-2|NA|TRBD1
TGTGCCAGCAGTTTCCGGACAGGCGAGAGGGGGGGCTACACCTTC
CASSFRTGERGGYTF
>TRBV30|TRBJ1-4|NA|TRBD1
TGTGCCTGGAGTCGGGACAGGGGGCGTGAAAAACTGTTTTTT
CAWSRDRGREKLFF